The table lists the clone carrying this T cell receptor beta chain with a few counts. Authors' processing steps: It was from reference gene primer amplification that nucleated cell counts were estimated. Produced via immunoSEQ multiplex PCR; TCRdb's table is partial and in-frame only. V, J and clone size are those of that table, while D and trimming were read from the DNA. Among more than 100,000 clones listed, 85% were seen once. This specimen belongs to a study of blood T cell repertoires in COVID-19. In the study overall: There were acute and convalescent COVID-19 samples, and they came from the United States, Italy and Spain. In each case, the material was cDNA or gDNA derived from T cells, B-cell-depleted T cells, or PBMCs.

This clonotype was obtained from a man at least 80 years old with acute or convalescent COVID-19. The specimen sequenced was peripheral blood.

The CDR3 DNA sequence: TGTGCCAGCAGCAACGGGAGGGACAGGGATAAGGGAAAGTACTTC. It yields the protein CASSNGRDRDKGKYF. The V and J genes are TRBV13 and TRBJ2-7, with D possibly being TRBD1 (9 bases). With 5 bases removed from V and 11 bases from J, the gap between germline ends came to 25 bases. There are 15 residues in the CDR3. Looked up from germline, CDR1 is PRHDT and CDR2 is FYEKMQ (reference sequence).